There are a few counts of the clone carrying this T cell receptor beta chain. Its target is not known. This sample is part of a study of T-cell memory formation after mild COVID-19. Study-wide background: Largely donor-specific sequence clusters came from a couple of donors.

TCRdb reprocessed the 5' RACE reads with MiXCR, giving one entry per CDR3 protein. The sample includes roughly 100,000 distinct CDR3 sequences, about an eighth of them seen just once. Whole-study findings and limits: Some clones that responded turned up in pre-infection memory, which suggests that cross-reactive memory joined in.

Germline V CDR1 and CDR2: SGHTA, FQGNSA. CDR3 length: 13 residues. Germline trimming cut 9 bases from V and 3 bases from J; bases unmatched to any gene: 3. The clonotype comes from an adult woman who had mild COVID-19 (a few samples of this study predate the infection). Cell type and time point are not known. The sequencing sample was made of PBMCs or a T cell subset sorted from them (not recorded which). The chain combines TRBV7-2 with TRBJ2-1; 9 bases match TRBD2. DNA of the CDR3: TGTGCCAGTTCAGCGGGAGGCTACAATGAGCAGTTCTTC. As protein: CASSAGGYNEQFF.